This T cell receptor (beta chain) came from a study of shared clonotypes between healthy human individuals. Study overall: In total, the donors were a couple of women and a few men aged 18 to 49.

The study, taken as a whole, reports: A reduction in generation probabilities was seen for non-shared clonotypes relative to those shared by all four donors.

The naive CD8 subset, CD45RO-negative cells positively selected for CCR7, excluded terminally differentiated effector memory CD45RA+ cells. Replicate PCRs for sorted subsets used 200 to 250 ng DNA; this equaled 33,000 or so T cell genomes. Profiled with immunoSEQ multiplex PCR; TCRdb holds only in-frame clones, not every one. Of 550,000 to 750,000 clones listed, roughly 95% are singletons. About this clone: Its cognate antigen is unknown.

The source of this sequence is a woman aged 25 to 45 in good health. The sample comprised naive CD8+ T cells sorted from blood.

The chain's CDR3 is CASSEGIPLGANVLTF. CDR3 DNA: TGTGCCAGCAGTGAAGGGATCCCCCTTGGGGCCAACGTCCTGACTTTC. The chain links TRBV2 to TRBJ2-6; D call uncertain. The CDR3 extends over 16 amino acids. V dropped 1 base and J dropped 3 bases, with 10 bases sitting between them. Germline V lookup: CDR1 SNHLY, CDR2 FYNNEI.